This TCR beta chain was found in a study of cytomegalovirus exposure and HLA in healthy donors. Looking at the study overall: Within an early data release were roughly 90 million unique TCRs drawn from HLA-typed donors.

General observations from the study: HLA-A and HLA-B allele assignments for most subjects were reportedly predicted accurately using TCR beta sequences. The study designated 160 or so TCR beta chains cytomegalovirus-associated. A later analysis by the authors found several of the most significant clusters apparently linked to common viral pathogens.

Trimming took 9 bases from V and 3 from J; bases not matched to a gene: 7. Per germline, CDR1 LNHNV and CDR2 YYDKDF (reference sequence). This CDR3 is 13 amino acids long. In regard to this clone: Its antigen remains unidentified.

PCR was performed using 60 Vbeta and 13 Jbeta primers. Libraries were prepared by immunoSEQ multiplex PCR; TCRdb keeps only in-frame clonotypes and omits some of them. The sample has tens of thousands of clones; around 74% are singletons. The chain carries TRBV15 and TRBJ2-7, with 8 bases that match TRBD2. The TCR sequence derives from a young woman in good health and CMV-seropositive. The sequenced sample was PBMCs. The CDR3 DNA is TGTGCCACTGCTAGCGGGCATGTCTACGAGCAGTACTTC. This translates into CATASGHVYEQYF.